This TCR beta chain was identified during a study of blood T cell repertoires in COVID-19. About the research overall: T cells, B-cell-depleted T cells, or PBMCs supplied cDNA or gDNA.

Germline CDR1 is LGHDT and CDR2 is YNNKEL (reference sequence). Deletions cut 0 bases from V and 3 bases from J, with 12 bases between. This CDR3 comprises 15 residues. In the original analysis: Estimation of nucleated cell counts relied on the amplification of reference gene primers. Assay used: immunoSEQ multiplex PCR; TCRdb lists only in-frame clones, some missing. V, J and clone size derive from that table, while D and trimming were established from the DNA sequence. The sample shows about 210,000 clones, 92% of them seen only once. The sequenced sample consisted of peripheral blood. This sequence was found in a young man with acute or convalescent COVID-19. The V and J genes are TRBV3-1 (or the pseudogene TRBV3-2) and TRBJ2-7; D call uncertain. In DNA form, the CDR3 reads TGTGCCAGCAGCCAAGAGCAGCCCACAGTCTACGAGCAGTACTTC. Translated: CASSQEQPTVYEQYF.